Listed here is a single TCR beta chain. What it recognizes is unknown. The record originates from a study of CD8 T cells in Susac syndrome. Study conclusions and caveats: It was acknowledged in the study that its TCR sequencing and HLA analysis involved a relatively small number of individuals.

CD8+ and CD4+ T cells from blood underwent TCR beta sequencing. In the multiple sclerosis control group, patients were treatment-naive and had stable or active relapsing-remitting disease. Germline V CDR1 and CDR2: SNHLY, FYNNEI. Trimming left V 5 bases short and J 0 bases short, with 11 bases between. CDR3 size: 15 residues. The RNA, about 0.5 to 1 ug, was put through reverse transcription using random hexamers. An immunoSEQ multiplex PCR amplified TCR beta CDR3 over 54 Vbeta and 13 Jbeta. TCRdb used MiXCR to reprocess the immunoSEQ multiplex PCR reads, holding one entry per CDR3 protein. In the table there are under 150,000 distinct CDR3 sequences, roughly 94% of which are singletons.

The V gene is TRBV2, the J gene TRBJ1-5, with D unclear. The clonotype comes from a human donor with multiple sclerosis. Sequences were obtained from CD4+ T cells from PBMCs. CDR3 region: CASSPITTSNQPQHF. The CDR3 DNA reads as TGTGCCAGCAGTCCGATAACCACTAGCAATCAGCCCCAGCATTTT.